This T cell receptor (beta chain) was captured by sequencing in a study of PD-1 blockade in classical Hodgkin lymphoma. Study observations and caveats: Whatever underlies the repertoire differences (possibly disease activity or prior therapy) remains undefined.

On this clone itself: Antigen unknown.

Documented time point: newly diagnosed, previously untreated cHL patient sample. Acting as the comparison were PBMCs from newly diagnosed, untreated classical Hodgkin lymphoma. Generated by immunoSEQ multiplex PCR, the TCRdb table keeps only in-frame clones and is missing some. The sample lists approximately 20,000 clones, approximately 94% seen once, with roughly 6% in the top ten. Germline CDR1 reads KGHSH; CDR2 reads LQKENI. The CDR3 loop spans 16 amino acids. V lost 2 bases and J lost 6, with 14 bases in between. V gene TRBV18 combines with J gene TRBJ1-6; D ambiguous. This TCR came from a human donor with classical Hodgkin lymphoma. Sequencing input: peripheral blood mononuclear cells (PBMCs). The CDR3 region has the DNA TGTGCCAGCTCACCAGGTATCGCCAGCTCTAATTCACCCCTCCACTTT. Its protein is CASSPGIASSNSPLHF.